The rows below give T cell receptor beta chains drawn from one sample of a study of blood T cell repertoires in COVID-19. Method: immunoSEQ multiplex PCR; TCRdb's copy keeps in-frame clones and lacks some. The sample lists around 260,000 clones, around 92% seen once, with around 2.5% in the top ten. Specimen: peripheral blood. The receptors come from a person under 35 with COVID-19, enrolled during active disease. CDR3s include the opening cysteine and the closing phenylalanine or tryptophan. The D gene is left open where the match is weak. The size entry is marked missing in some rows and otherwise reads once, few, many or a size class.

clone size	V gene	D gene	J gene	CDR3 protein	CDR3 DNA
.	TRBV21-1	.	TRBJ2-7	CASSDRRDKRSEQYF	TGTGCCAGCAGCGACAGACGGGACAAACGAAGCGAGCAGTACTTC
.	TRBV6-4	.	TRBJ1-5	CASSDRGLPGRGIRDNQPQHF	TGTGCCAGCAGTGACCGCGGGCTCCCGGGTCGTGGGATTCGGGACAATCAGCCCCAGCATTTT
.	TRBV7-9	.	TRBJ2-2	CASSLPPGGELFF	TGTGCCAGCAGCCTCCCCCCAGGCGGGGAGCTGTTTTTT
.	TRBV9	.	TRBJ2-7	CASSGGSASYEQYF	TGTGCCAGCAGCGGGGGCTCGGCATCCTACGAGCAGTACTTC
.	TRBV11-3	TRBD2	TRBJ2-1	CASSGLAGAAEQFF	TGTGCCAGCAGCGGACTAGCGGGAGCGGCTGAGCAGTTCTTC
.	TRBV14	.	TRBJ1-2	CASAGATYGYTF	TGTGCCAGCGCAGGGGCCACCTATGGCTACACCTTC
.	TRBV5-1	TRBD1	TRBJ2-2	CASSQDRRELFF	TGCGCCAGCAGCCAGGACAGGCGGGAGCTGTTTTTT
once	TRBV4-3	TRBD1	TRBJ2-7	CASSLQTSGGEQYF	TGCGCCAGCAGCCTCCAAACGTCAGGGGGCGAGCAGTACTTC
.	TRBV27	.	TRBJ1-2	CASTTQGGGNYGYTF	TGTGCCAGCACCACCCAAGGGGGGGGGAACTATGGCTACACCTTC
.	TRBV11-2	TRBD1	TRBJ2-7	CASRLSGGLSSSEQYF	TGTGCCAGCAGACTCTCAGGGGGCCTTTCCTCGTCCGAGCAGTACTTC
.	TRBV6-5	.	TRBJ1-1	CASSFTGRKNTEAFF	TGTGCCAGCAGTTTCACAGGACGGAAGAACACTGAAGCTTTCTTT
once	TRBV12-3/TRBV12-4	.	TRBJ2-2	CASSLEGLELFF	TGTGCCAGCAGTTTAGAAGGACTGGAGCTGTTTTTT
.	TRBV7-2	TRBD2	TRBJ2-1	CASSLVGLAGTIRYNEQFF	TGTGCCAGCAGCTTAGTTGGACTAGCGGGGACAATTCGATACAATGAGCAGTTCTTC
.	TRBV7-3	.	TRBJ1-2	CASSLIGERDYGYTF	TGTGCCAGCAGCTTAATTGGGGAGCGGGACTATGGCTACACCTTC
.	TRBV11-2	.	TRBJ2-7	CASSSNRVYEQYF	TGTGCCAGCAGCTCAAACAGGGTCTACGAGCAGTACTTC
.	TRBV28	.	TRBJ1-5	CASRGQGQNQPQHF	TGTGCCAGCAGAGGGCAGGGGCAAAATCAGCCCCAGCATTTT
.	TRBV4-1	.	TRBJ1-5	CASSRGLGNQPQHF	TGCGCCAGCAGCAGAGGGTTGGGCAATCAGCCCCAGCATTTT
.	TRBV6-5	TRBD1	TRBJ2-1	CASRTPGGDEQFF	TGTGCCAGCAGGACACCAGGGGGCGATGAGCAGTTCTTC